The 5 T cell receptor beta chains in this list originate from one sample, sequenced in a study of blood T cell repertoires in COVID-19. This table comes from immunoSEQ multiplex PCR, and its TCRdb copy is limited to in-frame clones, with some not included. In the table there are some 100,000 clones, roughly 79% of which are singletons. The specimen sequenced was peripheral blood. The source is a human donor in a cohort sampled during active COVID-19.

This sequence joins TRBV19 and TRBJ2-1, with D perhaps TRBD2 (5 bases). Germline CDR1 reads LNHDA; CDR2 reads SQIVND (reference sequence). There are 15 residues in the CDR3. V dropped 5 bases and J dropped 3 bases, with 14 bases sitting between them. The CDR3: CASSPETGNYNEQFF. In DNA, the CDR3 is TGTGCCAGTAGTCCAGAAACGGGGAACTACAATGAGCAGTTCTTC. Looking up the rest from reference TRBV19 and TRBJ2-1 gives the full variable domain: DGGITQSPKYLFRKEGQNVTLSCEQNLNHDAMYWYRQDPGQGLRLIYYSQIVNDFQKGDIAEGYSVSREKKESFPLTVTSAQKNPTAFYLCASSPETGNYNEQFFGPGTRLTVL.

The rearrangement uses TRBV3-1 (or the pseudogene TRBV3-2) and TRBJ1-6; the match to TRBD1 covers 10 bases. Germline trimming cut 3 bases from V and 8 bases from J; bases unmatched to any gene: 1. The germline V gene encodes CDR1 LGHDT and CDR2 YNNKEL (reference sequence). This CDR3 comprises 14 residues. The CDR3 region is CASSQGQGYSPLHF. CDR3 DNA sequence: TGTGCCAGCAGCCAGGGACAGGGGTATTCACCCCTCCACTTT.

This clone is a singleton in its sample. The genes are TRBV25-1 and TRBJ1-1; no clear D gene. Looked up from germline, CDR1 is MGHDK and CDR2 is SYGVNS. V was shortened by 1 base and J by 0 bases, with 3 bases between the two germline ends. The CDR3 is 13 residues long. The CDR3 DNA is TGTGCCAGCAGTGAATTAATGAACACTGAAGCTTTCTTT. Its protein is CASSELMNTEAFF.

The V and J genes are TRBV12-3 or TRBV12-4 and TRBJ1-6; D not certain. V lost 5 bases to trimming and J lost 4 bases, with 6 bases between them. The CDR3 is 13 residues long. CDR3 in DNA: TGTGCCAGCAGTAGCCTTTATAATTCACCCCTCCACTTT. Encoded protein: CASSSLYNSPLHF.

The chain links TRBV25-1 to TRBJ1-6; D gene ambiguous. The V gene lost 4 bases and the J gene lost 3 bases, with 7 bases spanning the gap. CDR1 and CDR2 (germline): MGHDK, SYGVNS. The CDR3 loop spans 14 amino acids. The CDR3 protein is CASSAPGYNSPLHF. DNA for the CDR3: TGTGCCAGCAGTGCCCCGGGCTATAATTCACCCCTCCACTTT.